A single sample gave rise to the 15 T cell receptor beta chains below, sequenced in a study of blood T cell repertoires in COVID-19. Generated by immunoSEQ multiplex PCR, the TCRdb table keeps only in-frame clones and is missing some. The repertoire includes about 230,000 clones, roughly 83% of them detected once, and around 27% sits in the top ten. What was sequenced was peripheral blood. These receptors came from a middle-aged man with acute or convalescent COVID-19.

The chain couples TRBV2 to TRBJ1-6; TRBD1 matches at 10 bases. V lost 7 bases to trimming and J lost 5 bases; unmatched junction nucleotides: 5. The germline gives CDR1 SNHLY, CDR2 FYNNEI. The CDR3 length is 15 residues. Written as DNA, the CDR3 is TGTGCCAGCAAGGGACAGGGGATAGATAATTCACCCCTCCACTTT. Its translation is CASKGQGIDNSPLHF.

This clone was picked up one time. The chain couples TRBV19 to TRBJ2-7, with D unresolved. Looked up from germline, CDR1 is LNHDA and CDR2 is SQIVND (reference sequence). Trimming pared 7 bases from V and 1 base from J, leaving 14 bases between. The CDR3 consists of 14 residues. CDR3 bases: TGTGCCAGTATGAGCCAACCTCCTTCCTACGAGCAGTACTTC. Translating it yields CASMSQPPSYEQYF. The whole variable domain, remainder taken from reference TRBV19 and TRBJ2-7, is DGGITQSPKYLFRKEGQNVTLSCEQNLNHDAMYWYRQDPGQGLRLIYYSQIVNDFQKGDIAEGYSVSREKKESFPLTVTSAQKNPTAFYLCASMSQPPSYEQYFGPGTRLTVT.

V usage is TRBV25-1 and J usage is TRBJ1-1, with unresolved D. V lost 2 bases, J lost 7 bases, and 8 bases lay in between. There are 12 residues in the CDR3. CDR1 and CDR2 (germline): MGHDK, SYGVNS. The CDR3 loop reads CASSEPRGEAFF. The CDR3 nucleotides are TGTGCCAGCAGTGAACCCCGGGGTGAAGCTTTCTTT.

DNA for the CDR3: TGCAGCGCCTTACAGGGGGGCTATGGCTACACCTTC. Translated, it gives CSALQGGYGYTF. This chain uses TRBV29-1 with TRBJ1-2; TRBD1 matches at 8 bases. The CDR3 length is 12 residues. CDR1 SQVTM and CDR2 ANQGSEA come from the germline V gene. Trimming took 7 bases from V and 4 from J; bases not matched to a gene: 5.

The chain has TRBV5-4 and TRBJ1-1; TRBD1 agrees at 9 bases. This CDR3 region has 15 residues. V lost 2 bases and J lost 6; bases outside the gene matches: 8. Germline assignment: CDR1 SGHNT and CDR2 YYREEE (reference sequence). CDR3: CASSLFSGTGSEAFF. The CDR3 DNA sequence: TGTGCCAGCAGCTTATTCTCCGGGACAGGGTCTGAAGCTTTCTTT.

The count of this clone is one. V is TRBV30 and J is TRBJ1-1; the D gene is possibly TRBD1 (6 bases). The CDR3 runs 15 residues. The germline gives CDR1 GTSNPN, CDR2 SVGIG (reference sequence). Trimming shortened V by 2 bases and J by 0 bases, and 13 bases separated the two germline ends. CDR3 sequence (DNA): TGTGCCTGGAGTCCAGGGCAGGGGATGAACACTGAAGCTTTCTTT. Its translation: CAWSPGQGMNTEAFF.

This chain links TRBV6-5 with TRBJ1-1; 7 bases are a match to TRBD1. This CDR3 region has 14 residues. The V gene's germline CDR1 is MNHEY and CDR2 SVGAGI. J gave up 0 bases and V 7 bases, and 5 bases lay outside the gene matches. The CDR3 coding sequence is TGTGCCAGCAAAGGGACAGCCGTGAACACTGAAGCTTTCTTT. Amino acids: CASKGTAVNTEAFF.

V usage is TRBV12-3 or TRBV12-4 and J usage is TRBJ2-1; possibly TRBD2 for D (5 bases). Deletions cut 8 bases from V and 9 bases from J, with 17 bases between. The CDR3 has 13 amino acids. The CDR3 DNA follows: TGTGCCAGCGGCCTTGGGAGTTCTTTTGAGCAGTTCTTC. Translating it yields CASGLGSSFEQFF.

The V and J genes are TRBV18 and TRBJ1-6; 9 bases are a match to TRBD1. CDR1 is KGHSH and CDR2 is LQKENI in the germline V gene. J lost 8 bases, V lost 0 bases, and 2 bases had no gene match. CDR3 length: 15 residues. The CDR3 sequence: CASSPPGQGYSPLHF. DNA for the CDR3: TGTGCCAGCTCACCACCTGGACAGGGGTATTCACCCCTCCACTTT.

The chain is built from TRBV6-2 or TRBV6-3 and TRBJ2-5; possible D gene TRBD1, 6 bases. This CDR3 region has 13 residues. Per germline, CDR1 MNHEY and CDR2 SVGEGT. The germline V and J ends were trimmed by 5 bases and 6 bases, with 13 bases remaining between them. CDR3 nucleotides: TGTGCCAGCAGTCCAGGGGTGGTAAAGACCCAGTACTTC. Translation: CASSPGVVKTQYF.

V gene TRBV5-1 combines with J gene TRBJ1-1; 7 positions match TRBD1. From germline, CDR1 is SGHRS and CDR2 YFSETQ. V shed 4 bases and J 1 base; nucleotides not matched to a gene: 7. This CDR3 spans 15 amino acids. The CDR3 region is CASSTDRVQNTEAFF. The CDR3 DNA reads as TGCGCCAGCAGCACCGACAGGGTACAGAACACTGAAGCTTTCTTT.

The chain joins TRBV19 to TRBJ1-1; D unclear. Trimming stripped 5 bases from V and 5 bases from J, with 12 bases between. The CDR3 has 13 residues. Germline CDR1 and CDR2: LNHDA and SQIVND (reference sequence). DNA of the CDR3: TGTGCCAGTAGTGGAGGGTTGTGGACTGAAGCTTTCTTT. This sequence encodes CASSGGLWTEAFF.

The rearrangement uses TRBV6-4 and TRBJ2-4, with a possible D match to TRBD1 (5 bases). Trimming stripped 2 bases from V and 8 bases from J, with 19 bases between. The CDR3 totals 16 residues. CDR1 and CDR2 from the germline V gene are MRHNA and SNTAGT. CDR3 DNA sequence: TGTGCCAGCAGTGACGGTTACAGGTCGTTGACATACATTCAGTACTTC. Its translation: CASSDGYRSLTYIQYF.

This chain's CDR3 is CASIAPGQNYGYTF. The CDR3 nucleotides read TGTGCCAGCATCGCACCGGGACAGAACTATGGCTACACCTTC. The chain combines TRBV5-8 with TRBJ1-2; 7 bases are a match to TRBD1. This CDR3 contains 14 residues. Per germline, CDR1 SGHTS and CDR2 YDEGEE. J lost 2 bases, V lost 6 bases, and 7 bases had no gene match.

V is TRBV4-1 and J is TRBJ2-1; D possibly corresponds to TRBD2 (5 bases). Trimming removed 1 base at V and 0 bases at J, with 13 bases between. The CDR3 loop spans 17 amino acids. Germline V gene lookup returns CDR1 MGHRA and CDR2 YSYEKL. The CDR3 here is CASSQGRAASSYNEQFF. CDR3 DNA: TGCGCCAGCAGCCAAGGGCGGGCGGCAAGCTCCTACAATGAGCAGTTCTTC.